A single sample is the source of the 5 T cell receptor beta chains below, sequenced in a study of blood T cell repertoires in COVID-19. Sequencing used immunoSEQ multiplex PCR; TCRdb keeps in-frame clones, though not all of them. Here the sample spans about 260,000 clones, 91% being singletons. The sequenced sample was peripheral blood. Receptors were obtained from a person under 30 with COVID-19, enrolled during active disease.

This clone was observed once. V gene TRBV19 combines with J gene TRBJ1-2; D not certain. CDR1 is LNHDA and CDR2 is SQIVND in the germline V gene (reference sequence). This CDR3 spans 14 amino acids. V dropped 5 bases and J dropped 2 bases, with 12 bases sitting between them. The CDR3, as DNA: TGTGCCAGTAGTGAACAAGCCGGGAACTATGGCTACACCTTC. Its protein is CASSEQAGNYGYTF.

The chain joins TRBV6-4 to TRBJ1-3, with a tentative D call TRBD1 (5 bases). The CDR3 loop spans 13 amino acids. Trimming removed 7 bases from V and 7 bases from J, with 14 bases in between. Germline-derived CDR1 and CDR2 are MRHNA and SNTAGT. CDR3 sequence reads: CASNLGHSNTIYF. CDR3 DNA sequence: TGTGCCAGCAACCTCGGACACTCGAACACCATATATTTT.

V gene TRBV7-9 combines with J gene TRBJ1-1; no definite D call. The V end was cut by 5 bases, the J end by 8 bases, with 15 bases between. The CDR3 is made up of 13 amino acids. Germline V CDR1 and CDR2: SEHNR, FQNEAQ (reference sequence). The CDR3 bases are TGTGCCAGCAGCCCGCTTCCTACGTCCGAAGCTTTCTTT. Its protein is CASSPLPTSEAFF.

The gene calls are TRBV9 and TRBJ2-5; the D gene is possibly TRBD2 (6 bases). Germline lookup yields CDR1 SGDLS and CDR2 YYNGEE. CDR3 length: 14 residues. Trimming shortened V by 3 bases and J by 1 base, and 10 bases separated the two germline ends. CDR3 amino acids: CASSAWDFQETQYF. The CDR3 region has the DNA TGTGCCAGCAGCGCGTGGGACTTCCAAGAGACCCAGTACTTC.

The gene calls are TRBV28 and TRBJ1-2, with D hard to call. The V and J ends lost 3 bases and 1 base respectively, with 6 bases between them. This CDR3 comprises 13 residues. Germline V gives CDR1 MDHEN, CDR2 SYDVKM. The CDR3 DNA follows: TGTGCCAGCAGTTTTTCAGTTAACTATGGCTACACCTTC. Amino acid sequence: CASSFSVNYGYTF.